The source of this TCR beta chain is a study of blood T cell repertoires in COVID-19. Study-wide context: COVID-19 samples from acute and convalescent phases originated in the United States, Italy and Spain.

Profiled with immunoSEQ multiplex PCR; TCRdb holds only in-frame clones, not every one. The sample has under 500,000 clones; nearly 90% are singletons. Participants' reported clinical history set cohort assignment. The CDR3 has 14 amino acids. Germline values: CDR1 SGHNT, CDR2 YYREEE (reference sequence). V dropped 1 base and J dropped 8 bases, with 12 bases sitting between them. This clone was detected only a few times. The rearrangement uses TRBV5-4 and TRBJ1-4; D is possibly TRBD1 (6 bases). This TCR was recovered from a woman between 18 and 30 years old with acute COVID-19. Input material: PBMCs or T cells enriched from blood (not recorded which). The CDR3 coding sequence is TGTGCCAGCAGCTTGCGGGGCCAGGGGGAAAAACTGTTTTTT. Encoded protein: CASSLRGQGEKLFF.